Presented here are 5 T cell receptor beta chains from one specimen sequenced in a study of T cells in Graves' hyperthyroidism and ophthalmopathy. TCR beta CDR3 regions were amplified from RNA transcripts. First-round RT-PCR with HTBI primers amplified the TCR CDR3 region. TCRdb fed the multiplex PCR reads into MiXCR, producing one record per CDR3 protein. The sample shows 530,000 or so distinct CDR3 sequences, 40% to 55% of them seen only once. The sample taken for sequencing was peripheral blood or thyroid tissue (not recorded which). The origin of the receptors is a young woman with Graves' hyperthyroidism.

The sample holds many counts of this clonotype. This chain connects TRBV7-9 to TRBJ2-2; 8 positions match TRBD1. V trimming: 5 bases; J trimming: 3 bases; junction bases outside the gene matches: 2. There are 14 residues in the CDR3. Germline loops: CDR1 SEHNR, CDR2 FQNEAQ (reference sequence). The CDR3 sequence: CASSPGGYTGELFF. Here the CDR3 DNA reads TGTGCCAGCAGCCCAGGGGGCTACACCGGGGAGCTGTTTTTT.

The chain recombines TRBV15 with TRBJ1-2; 9 bases line up with TRBD1. This CDR3 has 18 residues. CDR1 and CDR2 from the germline V gene are LNHNV and YYDKDF (reference sequence). Losses at the gene ends were 5 bases for V and 2 bases for J; bases not matched to a gene: 15. CDR3 amino acids: CATSPQRGQGTSNYGYTF. The CDR3, as DNA: TGTGCCACCAGCCCGCAAAGGGGACAGGGAACGAGCAACTATGGCTACACCTTC.

The chain links TRBV5-1 to TRBJ1-3, with TRBD1 identical over 8 bases. The CDR3 spans 15 residues. The trim removed 4 bases at V and 0 bases at J, leaving 3 bases unmatched. Germline CDR1 and CDR2: SGHRS and YFSETQ. This CDR3 is CASSIRGLSGNTIYF. As DNA, the CDR3 is TGCGCCAGCAGCATCAGGGGGCTCTCTGGAAACACCATATATTTT.

The CDR3 reads CSSRENYGYTF. The CDR3 nucleotides are TGCAGCTCCAGAGAGAACTATGGCTACACCTTC. V usage is TRBV29-1 and J usage is TRBJ1-2; no definite D call. This CDR3 contains 11 residues. CDR1 and CDR2 from the germline V gene are SQVTM and ANQGSEA. V dropped 8 bases and J dropped 2 bases, with 9 bases sitting between them.

The CDR3 DNA reads TGCGCCAGCAGTGAGTCGGCAGGGAAAGGCTATGGCTACACCTTC. Amino acid sequence: CASSESAGKGYGYTF. The rearrangement links TRBV10-2 to TRBJ1-2; TRBD1 is a possible D gene (5 bases). Looked up from germline, CDR1 is WSHSY and CDR2 is SAAADI. Trimming took off 0 bases at V and 4 bases at J, with 12 bases between the two ends. This CDR3 has 15 residues.